A single sample gave rise to the 30 T cell receptor beta chains below, sequenced in a study of siplizumab effects on memory and regulatory T cells (dated by TCRdb to about 2019). The library was produced with the immunoSEQ multiplex PCR assay. The table comes from immuneACCESS by way of TCRdb, which keeps in-frame sequences with V and J called. Part of the clones is missing from these tables; in studies checked, under half for an unresolved V gene and the rest for unknown reasons. In all, the sample holds 100,000 or so clones, and 92% of those were seen once. Around 0.68% of the sample belongs to the ten largest clones. Sequencing was carried out using Tregs sorted from blood. All receptors come from a human donor in good health.

A remark on this clone: No DNA is shown, since the ends of the CDR3 on it are uncertain; the CDR3 is the one TCRdb lists. This chain's CDR3 is CSTSSAYYGCTF. This chain uses TRBV29-1 with TRBJ1-2. The germline V gene encodes CDR1 SQVTM and CDR2 ANQGSEA. The CDR3 is 12 amino acids in total, end residues counted.

The V gene is TRBV2, the J gene TRBJ1-1; D not resolved. CDR1 and CDR2 (germline): SNHLY, FYNNEI. This CDR3 region has 14 residues. Between the trimmed V and J ends, which lost 6 bases and 5 bases, there was a span of 16 bases. The CDR3 DNA reads as TGTGCCAGCAGATTTTGGGAAGTTAGGACTGAAGCTTTCTTT. Translation gives CASRFWEVRTEAFF.

The CDR3 DNA sequence: TGTGCCAGCAGCTCCCGGGCCCTCTTCTCCTACAATGAGCAGTTCTTC. It codes for CASSSRALFSYNEQFF. The chain carries TRBV5-6 and TRBJ2-1; D gene uncertain. Trimming pared 3 bases from V and 0 bases from J, leaving 13 bases between. CDR1 and CDR2 from the germline V gene are SGHDT and YYEEEE. The CDR3 sequence is 16 residues long.

J is TRBJ1-1 and V is TRBV6-5; D possibly corresponds to TRBD1 (5 bases). From germline, CDR1 is MNHEY and CDR2 SVGAGI. V dropped 0 bases and J dropped 4 bases, with 15 bases sitting between them. This CDR3 region has 16 residues. This chain's CDR3 is CASSYSAWGGPTEAFF. CDR3 in DNA: TGTGCCAGCAGTTACTCGGCGTGGGGCGGGCCCACTGAAGCTTTCTTT.

A remark on this clone: At one of its ends the junction is not consistent with the germline gene, which may arise from a read error. The rearrangement uses TRBV9 and TRBJ2-1; 7 positions agree with TRBD2. CDR1 is SGDLS, CDR2 YYNGEE, per germline. The CDR3 consists of 18 residues. The CDR3 spells CASSSVGGRALVDNGQFF. In DNA, the CDR3 is TGTGCCAGCAGCTCCGTGGGGGGGAGGGCACTCGTGGACAATGGGCAGTTCTTC.

The gene calls are TRBV10-2 and TRBJ1-1; D ambiguous. Trimming stripped 7 bases from V and 6 bases from J, with 9 bases between. Germline CDR1 WSHSY, CDR2 SAAADI. CDR3 length equals 11 residues. The CDR3 DNA is TGCGCCAGCACCTTAGGCCCTGAAGCTTTCTTT. Its translation is CASTLGPEAFF.

The V gene is TRBV5-1, the J gene TRBJ2-6; 8 bases are shared with TRBD1. This CDR3 region has 15 residues. J gave up 0 bases and V 7 bases, and 3 bases lay outside the gene matches. Per germline, CDR1 SGHRS and CDR2 YFSETQ. The DNA of the CDR3 is TGCGCCAGCGGACAGGGCAGCTCTGGGGCCAACGTCCTGACTTTC. Amino acids: CASGQGSSGANVLTF.

V usage is TRBV28 and J usage is TRBJ2-1, with TRBD2 matching over 10 bases. The germline V gene encodes CDR1 MDHEN and CDR2 SYDVKM. The CDR3 runs to 18 residues. The trim removed 3 bases at V and 0 bases at J, leaving 8 bases unmatched. CDR3 loop: CASSFVAGGLSSYNEQFF. The CDR3 coding sequence is TGTGCCAGCAGTTTTGTAGCGGGAGGCCTCAGCTCCTACAATGAGCAGTTCTTC.

V gene TRBV2 combines with J gene TRBJ2-4; 9 bases map to TRBD2. Germline-derived CDR1 and CDR2 are SNHLY and FYNNEI. The CDR3 is 13 amino acids. Germline trimming cut 6 bases from V and 10 bases from J; bases unmatched to any gene: 7. As DNA, the CDR3 is TGTGCCAGCAGGGGACTAGCAGGAGGGATTCAGTACTTC. Translated: CASRGLAGGIQYF.

This chain joins TRBV5-1 and TRBJ2-1; possibly TRBD1 for D (6 bases). In germline, CDR1 is SGHRS, CDR2 YFSETQ. V shed 0 bases and J shed 14 bases, with 24 bases lying between them. The CDR3 contains 16 residues. Here the CDR3 reads CASSLGSPGTWPREFF. CDR3 bases: TGCGCCAGCAGCTTGGGGAGTCCCGGGACATGGCCCAGGGAGTTCTTC.

The chain carries TRBV7-2 and TRBJ2-3; D not certain. The V gene's germline CDR1 is SGHTA and CDR2 FQGNSA. This CDR3 region has 12 residues. The V end lost 3 bases, the J end lost 3 bases, and 4 bases lay between the germline ends. The CDR3: CASSLLTDTQYF. The CDR3, as DNA: TGTGCCAGCAGCTTGTTGACAGATACGCAGTATTTT.

The rearrangement uses TRBV28 and TRBJ1-4, with 8 bases that match TRBD1. Germline CDR1 reads MDHEN; CDR2 reads SYDVKM. V shed 3 bases, J shed 3 bases, and the junction held 12 bases outside the gene matches. The CDR3 is made up of 18 amino acids. CDR3 loop: CASSLSGGGLRANEKLFF. CDR3 DNA sequence: TGTGCCAGCAGTTTGTCAGGGGGCGGCCTGCGGGCTAATGAAAAACTGTTTTTT.

The rearrangement uses TRBV5-1 and TRBJ2-1; 8 bases match TRBD2. CDR3 length: 17 residues. V shed 6 bases, J shed 7 bases, and the junction held 18 bases outside the gene matches. Germline-derived CDR1 and CDR2 are SGHRS and YFSETQ. This CDR3 reads CASMGSASGPFKNEQFF. CDR3 DNA sequence: TGCGCCAGCATGGGGTCGGCTAGCGGGCCCTTTAAGAATGAGCAGTTCTTC.

This chain connects TRBV29-1 to TRBJ2-2; the D gene is possibly TRBD2 (5 bases). Germline-derived CDR1 and CDR2 are SQVTM and ANQGSEA. This CDR3 contains 13 residues. The ends were cut back, 7 bases at V and 3 bases at J, with 12 bases in the middle. CDR3 in amino acids: CSAGGGYTGELFF. The CDR3 DNA reads TGCAGCGCCGGAGGCGGGTACACCGGGGAGCTGTTTTTT.

This sequence joins TRBV5-5 and TRBJ2-1; 9 positions match TRBD2. With 4 bases clipped from V and 1 base from J, the junction kept 9 bases outside the gene matches. From germline, CDR1 is SGHKS and CDR2 YYEKEE (reference sequence). The CDR3 extends over 17 amino acids. Here the CDR3 DNA reads TGTGCCAGCAGCGCGGAGGCCGCGGGAGGGTCCTACAATGAGCAGTTCTTC. It codes for CASSAEAAGGSYNEQFF.

The chain is built from TRBV7-2 and TRBJ1-2; D remains ambiguous. The CDR3 consists of 12 residues. V lost 2 bases to trimming and J lost 4 bases, with 5 bases between them. Germline assignment: CDR1 SGHTA and CDR2 FQGNSA. The CDR3 region has the DNA TGTGCCAGCAGCTTAAAAGCCTATGGCTACACCTTC. Amino acids: CASSLKAYGYTF. Complete variable domain (other parts from reference TRBV7-2 and TRBJ1-2): GAGVSQSPSNKVTEKGKDVELRCDPISGHTALYWYRQSLGQGLEFLIYFQGNSAPDKSGLPSDRFSAERTGGSVSTLTIQRTQQEDSAVYLCASSLKAYGYTFGSGTRLTVV.

The chain combines TRBV5-1 with TRBJ2-4, with D perhaps TRBD2 (6 bases). Trimming took 4 bases from V and 2 from J, leaving 19 bases between them. CDR1 and CDR2 from the germline V gene are SGHRS and YFSETQ. This CDR3 is 17 amino acids long. The CDR3 region has the DNA TGCGCCAGCAGCGAGACAGCTGCGGGACTCCCCAAAAACATTCAGTACTTC. Amino acids: CASSETAAGLPKNIQYF. The entire variable domain, with the rest obtained from reference TRBV5-1 and TRBJ2-4, is as follows: KAGVTQTPRYLIKTRGQQVTLSCSPISGHRSVSWYQQTPGQGLQFLFEYFSETQRNKGNFPGRFSGRQFSNSRSEMNVSTLELGDSALYLCASSETAAGLPKNIQYFGAGTRLSVL.

The V call is TRBV21-1, the J call TRBJ2-7. TRBV21-1 is a pseudogene segment. The CDR3 spans 14 residues. CDR3 DNA: TGTGCCAGCAGCAAAGAAGGGGAGTGCTACGAGCAGTACTTC. Protein sequence: CASSKEGECYEQYF.

For the CDR3, the DNA is TGTGCCAGCAGTTTCAGAGTGGGGGACTATGGCTACACCTTC. Protein: CASSFRVGDYGYTF. The chain combines TRBV27 with TRBJ1-2; tentative D call: TRBD1 (5 bases). The V end was cut by 3 bases, the J end by 3 bases, with 11 bases between. CDR1 and CDR2 from the germline V gene are MNHEY and SMNVEV (reference sequence). The CDR3 is 14 residues long.

J is TRBJ2-5 and V is TRBV7-9; D may be TRBD1 (6 bases). The CDR3 runs 14 residues. Germline CDR1 is SEHNR and CDR2 is FQNEAQ (reference sequence). V was cut by 5 bases and J by 2 bases, with 12 bases left in between. CDR3 region: CASSLRTDQETQYF. In nucleotides, the CDR3 is TGTGCCAGCAGCCTCCGGACAGATCAAGAGACCCAGTACTTC.

The chain links TRBV4-1 to TRBJ2-7, with D possibly being TRBD1 (6 bases). The CDR3 is made up of 14 amino acids. Germline-derived CDR1 and CDR2 are MGHRA and YSYEKL. With 6 bases removed from V and 1 base from J, the gap between germline ends came to 13 bases. The chain's CDR3 is CASRYKQGSYEQYF. The CDR3 nucleotides are TGCGCCAGCAGGTATAAACAGGGATCCTACGAGCAGTACTTC.

The chain has TRBV28 and TRBJ1-4; 8 bases fit TRBD1. Germline CDR1 is MDHEN and CDR2 is SYDVKM. The CDR3 covers 14 residues. With V trimmed by 4 bases and J by 8 bases, 6 bases remained unmatched. The CDR3 here is CASSSRQGPEKLFF. In nucleotides, the CDR3 is TGTGCCAGCAGTTCCCGACAGGGGCCCGAAAAACTGTTTTTT.

V gene TRBV7-9 combines with J gene TRBJ2-1; TRBD1 matches at 7 bases. This CDR3 region has 16 residues. Trimming at V came to 5 bases and at J to 3 bases, leaving 10 bases not matched to a gene. CDR1 and CDR2 (germline): SEHNR, FQNEAQ (reference sequence). The CDR3 here is CASSAPGQKYYNEQFF. As DNA, the CDR3 is TGTGCCAGCAGCGCTCCGGGACAGAAATACTACAATGAGCAGTTCTTC.

This clone has only one observation. V and J are TRBV7-9 and TRBJ2-3; TRBD2 might be the D (6 bases). This CDR3 has 13 amino acids. Trimming shortened V by 5 bases and J by 2 bases, and 8 bases separated the two germline ends. Germline CDR1 SEHNR, CDR2 FQNEAQ (reference sequence). The CDR3 is CASSREFTDTQYF. Here the CDR3 DNA reads TGTGCCAGCAGCCGGGAGTTCACAGATACGCAGTATTTT.

This chain uses TRBV6-1 with TRBJ2-3, with D perhaps matching TRBD2 (5 bases). The ends were cut back, 3 bases at V and 2 bases at J, with 15 bases in the middle. This CDR3 region has 16 residues. Per the germline V gene, CDR1 is MNHNS and CDR2 is SASEGT. This CDR3 is CASSDRGLSYTDTQYF. The CDR3 region has the DNA TGTGCCAGCAGTGATCGAGGACTTTCTTACACAGATACGCAGTATTTT.

V is TRBV7-3 and J is TRBJ2-2; D could derive from TRBD1 or TRBD2 (5 bases each). CDR3 length: 15 residues. Germline V gives CDR1 SGHTA, CDR2 FQGTGA. V was trimmed by 7 bases and J by 6 bases, leaving 18 bases between them. The CDR3: CASTVGTPSPGELFF. The CDR3 DNA is TGTGCCAGCACCGTCGGGACCCCGTCTCCCGGGGAGCTGTTTTTT.

The chain carries TRBV18 and TRBJ2-7; D is uncertain. From germline, CDR1 is KGHSH and CDR2 LQKENI. The CDR3 loop spans 14 amino acids. V was shortened by 0 bases and J by 4 bases, with 10 bases between the two germline ends. CDR3 in amino acids: CASSPPAAMYEQYF. The CDR3 region has the DNA TGTGCCAGCTCACCACCTGCGGCAATGTACGAGCAGTACTTC.

The chain uses TRBV6-6 and TRBJ2-1, with 10 bases identical to TRBD2. CDR3 length equals 14 residues. V was pared by 5 bases and J by 6 bases, with 4 bases of the junction left unmatched. CDR1 is MNHNY and CDR2 is SVGAGI in the germline V gene (reference sequence). CDR3 amino acids: CASSLAGDSNEQFF. CDR3 DNA sequence: TGTGCCAGCAGTCTAGCGGGAGACAGCAATGAGCAGTTCTTC.

The chain has TRBV7-9 and TRBJ2-7; 8 nucleotides align to TRBD2. This CDR3 spans 16 amino acids. The V and J ends lost 1 base and 5 bases, in that order; junction bases with no gene match: 10. Germline values: CDR1 SEHNR, CDR2 FQNEAQ (reference sequence). CDR3 sequence (DNA): TGTGCCAGCAGCTTAGTCGGGCCGGGAGGGCCTCACGAGCAGTACTTC. Protein sequence: CASSLVGPGGPHEQYF. Variable domain in full (rest from reference TRBV7-9 and TRBJ2-7): DTGVSQNPRHKITKRGQNVTFRCDPISEHNRLYWYRQTLGQGPEFLTYFQNEAQLEKSRLLSDRFSAERPKGSFSTLEIQRTEQGDSAMYLCASSLVGPGGPHEQYFGPGTRLTVT.

The chain has TRBV9 and TRBJ2-1; 10 bases are shared with TRBD2. CDR3 length: 19 residues. The germline gives CDR1 SGDLS, CDR2 YYNGEE. The V segment lost 3 bases and the J segment 5 bases; nucleotides outside the gene matches: 17. In nucleotides, the CDR3 is TGTGCCAGCAGCGGTAGCCCCCGAGTTCCTAGCGGGAGACACAATGAGCAGTTCTTC. Translating it yields CASSGSPRVPSGRHNEQFF.